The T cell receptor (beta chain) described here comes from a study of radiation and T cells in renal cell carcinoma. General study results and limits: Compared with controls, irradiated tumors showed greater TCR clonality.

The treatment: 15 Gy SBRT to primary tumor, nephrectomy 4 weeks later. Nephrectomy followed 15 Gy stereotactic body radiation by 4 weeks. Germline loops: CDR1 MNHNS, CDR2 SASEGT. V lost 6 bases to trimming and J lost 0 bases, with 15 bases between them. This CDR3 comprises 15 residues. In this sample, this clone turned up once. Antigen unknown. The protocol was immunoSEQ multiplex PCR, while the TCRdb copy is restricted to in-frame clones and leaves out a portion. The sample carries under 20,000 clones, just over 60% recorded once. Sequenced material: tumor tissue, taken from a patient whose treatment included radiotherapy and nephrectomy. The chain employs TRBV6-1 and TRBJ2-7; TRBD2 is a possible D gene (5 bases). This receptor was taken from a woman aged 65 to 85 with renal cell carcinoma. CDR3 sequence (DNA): TGTGCCAGCAGCGCAGGAAGCGGTAGCTCCTACGAGCAGTACTTC. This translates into CASSAGSGSSYEQYF.